This is a list of T cell receptor beta chains from one sample in a study of cytomegalovirus exposure and HLA in healthy donors. Using immunoSEQ multiplex PCR, the repertoire was profiled, and TCRdb retains in-frame clones only, with some absent. The repertoire holds about 77,000 clones, with nearly 80% as singletons. Sequencing was done on a sample of PBMCs. The receptors derive from a middle-aged man in good health and CMV-seronegative. Each CDR3 is given with its conserved first and last residue. D genes are given only for firm matches. Not every row has a clone size; where given, it reads once, few, many or a size class.

D gene: -
clone size: -
V gene: TRBV9
J gene: TRBJ2-1
CDR3 protein: CASSGRVGSEQFF
CDR3 DNA: TGTGCCAGCAGCGGCCGGGTGGGGAGTGAGCAGTTCTTC

D gene: TRBD1
clone size: -
V gene: TRBV5-8
J gene: TRBJ1-6
CDR3 protein: CASSLTGVNNSPLHF
CDR3 DNA: TGTGCCAGCAGCTTAACAGGGGTGAATAATTCACCCCTCCACTTT

D gene: -
clone size: -
V gene: TRBV7-6
J gene: TRBJ2-7
CDR3 protein: CASSLADSKSYEQYF
CDR3 DNA: TGTGCCAGCAGCTTAGCGGACAGCAAGTCCTACGAGCAGTACTTC

D gene: TRBD2
clone size: -
V gene: TRBV2
J gene: TRBJ2-7
CDR3 protein: CASSTSGYGGEQYF
CDR3 DNA: TGTGCCAGCAGCACTAGCGGGTATGGAGGCGAGCAGTACTTC

D gene: TRBD2
clone size: -
V gene: TRBV28
J gene: TRBJ2-4
CDR3 protein: CASSYVGGTLAKNIQYF
CDR3 DNA: TGTGCCAGCAGTTACGTCGGGGGGACTCTAGCCAAAAACATTCAGTACTTC

D gene: TRBD1
clone size: -
V gene: TRBV29-1
J gene: TRBJ2-7
CDR3 protein: CSVSGTGLNEQYF
CDR3 DNA: TGCAGCGTTTCCGGGACAGGGCTCAACGAGCAGTACTTC

D gene: -
clone size: -
V gene: TRBV19
J gene: TRBJ2-3
CDR3 protein: CASRDSWRGPSGSTDTQYF
CDR3 DNA: TGTGCCAGTAGAGATAGCTGGCGGGGGCCATCGGGTAGCACAGATACGCAGTATTTT

D gene: -
clone size: -
V gene: TRBV5-1
J gene: TRBJ2-7
CDR3 protein: CASSSGSGSSSYEQYF
CDR3 DNA: TGCGCCAGCTCGTCTGGTTCGGGATCCTCCTCCTATGAGCAGTACTTC

D gene: TRBD1
clone size: -
V gene: TRBV6-1
J gene: TRBJ1-2
CDR3 protein: CASSERGGTGNYGYTF
CDR3 DNA: TGTGCCAGCAGTGAAAGAGGGGGGACAGGGAACTATGGCTACACCTTC

D gene: TRBD1
clone size: -
V gene: TRBV6-5
J gene: TRBJ2-5
CDR3 protein: CASSYGQGGETQYF
CDR3 DNA: TGTGCCAGCAGTTACGGACAGGGAGGAGAGACCCAGTACTTC

D gene: -
clone size: -
V gene: TRBV18
J gene: TRBJ2-7
CDR3 protein: CASSSGTYEQYF
CDR3 DNA: TGTGCCAGCTCATCGGGTACCTACGAGCAGTACTTC

D gene: -
clone size: -
V gene: TRBV6-5
J gene: TRBJ1-1
CDR3 protein: CASSYSTGGVPEAFF
CDR3 DNA: TGTGCCAGCAGTTACTCCACCGGGGGGGTCCCTGAAGCTTTCTTT

D gene: -
clone size: -
V gene: TRBV27
J gene: TRBJ2-5
CDR3 protein: CASSLKAGMETQYF
CDR3 DNA: TGTGCCAGCAGTTTAAAGGCAGGGATGGAGACCCAGTACTTC

D gene: TRBD2
clone size: -
V gene: TRBV7-6
J gene: TRBJ2-7
CDR3 protein: CASSPAPTSGSYEQYF
CDR3 DNA: TGTGCCAGCAGCCCGGCCCCCACTAGCGGGTCCTACGAGCAGTACTTC

D gene: TRBD1
clone size: -
V gene: TRBV19
J gene: TRBJ2-1
CDR3 protein: CASSPMGTGVWNEQFF
CDR3 DNA: TGTGCCAGTAGTCCTATGGGGACAGGGGTGTGGAATGAGCAGTTCTTC

D gene: -
clone size: -
V gene: TRBV2
J gene: TRBJ1-3
CDR3 protein: CAKNTGNSGNTIYF
CDR3 DNA: TGTGCCAAAAATACAGGGAACTCTGGAAACACCATATATTTT

D gene: -
clone size: -
V gene: TRBV18
J gene: TRBJ1-1
CDR3 protein: CASSPGQLMNTEAFF
CDR3 DNA: TGTGCCAGCTCACCTGGACAGTTAATGAACACTGAAGCTTTCTTT

D gene: TRBD2
clone size: -
V gene: TRBV27
J gene: TRBJ2-3
CDR3 protein: CASSLGLAGDLGTDTQYF
CDR3 DNA: TGTGCCAGCAGTCTGGGACTAGCGGGAGATCTTGGCACAGATACGCAGTATTTT

D gene: TRBD2
clone size: -
V gene: TRBV6-5
J gene: TRBJ2-7
CDR3 protein: CASSPRLAGVLEQYF
CDR3 DNA: TGTGCCAGCAGCCCCCGACTTGCGGGGGTGCTCGAGCAGTACTTC

D gene: -
clone size: -
V gene: TRBV28
J gene: TRBJ1-5
CDR3 protein: CASSPNPPNQPQHF
CDR3 DNA: TGTGCCAGCAGTCCTAACCCTCCAAATCAGCCCCAGCATTTT

D gene: TRBD1
clone size: few
V gene: TRBV19
J gene: TRBJ2-2
CDR3 protein: CASSTPRGLLITDTGELFF
CDR3 DNA: TGTGCCAGTAGTACGCCCAGGGGGCTTTTAATCACGGACACCGGGGAGCTGTTTTTT

D gene: -
clone size: -
V gene: TRBV7-9
J gene: TRBJ2-1
CDR3 protein: CASSLEKISEQFF
CDR3 DNA: TGTGCCAGCAGCTTAGAGAAGATCAGTGAGCAGTTCTTC

D gene: TRBD1
clone size: few
V gene: TRBV2
J gene: TRBJ2-3
CDR3 protein: CASSEDRGWGTNTQYF
CDR3 DNA: TGTGCCAGCAGTGAAGACAGGGGTTGGGGAACAAATACGCAGTATTTT

D gene: -
clone size: -
V gene: TRBV28
J gene: TRBJ1-1
CDR3 protein: CASRRQRNTEAFF
CDR3 DNA: TGTGCCAGCAGGAGACAGAGGAACACTGAAGCTTTCTTT

D gene: -
clone size: few
V gene: TRBV28
J gene: TRBJ2-7
CDR3 protein: CASSPGADEQYF
CDR3 DNA: TGTGCCAGCAGCCCGGGAGCGGACGAGCAGTACTTC

D gene: TRBD1
clone size: once
V gene: TRBV19
J gene: TRBJ1-2
CDR3 protein: CASSIGGTGGVNYGYTF
CDR3 DNA: TGTGCCAGTAGTATTGGGGGGACAGGTGGCGTTAACTATGGCTACACCTTC

D gene: TRBD1
clone size: -
V gene: TRBV2
J gene: TRBJ1-2
CDR3 protein: CASSSRDRGTDLGGYTF
CDR3 DNA: TGTGCCAGCAGTAGCCGGGACAGGGGGACGGATCTCGGTGGCTACACCTTC

D gene: TRBD2
clone size: -
V gene: TRBV5-6
J gene: TRBJ2-1
CDR3 protein: CASSLGTSGYNEQFF
CDR3 DNA: TGTGCCAGCAGCCTAGGGACTAGCGGTTACAATGAGCAGTTCTTC

D gene: TRBD2
clone size: -
V gene: TRBV15
J gene: TRBJ2-7
CDR3 protein: CATSRSGSSYEQYF
CDR3 DNA: TGTGCCACCAGCAGAAGCGGGAGCTCCTACGAGCAGTACTTC

D gene: -
clone size: -
V gene: TRBV29-1
J gene: TRBJ1-1
CDR3 protein: CSGARVNTEAFF
CDR3 DNA: TGCAGCGGCGCGAGGGTGAACACTGAAGCTTTCTTT

D gene: TRBD2
clone size: -
V gene: TRBV7-9
J gene: TRBJ2-1
CDR3 protein: CASSSTSAGGDNEQFF
CDR3 DNA: TGTGCCAGCAGCTCCACTTCAGCGGGAGGGGACAATGAGCAGTTCTTC

D gene: -
clone size: -
V gene: TRBV15
J gene: TRBJ2-7
CDR3 protein: CATSRDPFLEQYF
CDR3 DNA: TGTGCCACCAGCAGAGACCCCTTCTTGGAGCAGTACTTC

D gene: TRBD1
clone size: -
V gene: TRBV29-1
J gene: TRBJ2-3
CDR3 protein: CSVVRGNTDTQYF
CDR3 DNA: TGCAGCGTTGTCAGGGGGAACACAGATACGCAGTATTTT

D gene: -
clone size: few
V gene: TRBV29-1
J gene: TRBJ2-3
CDR3 protein: CSVERLSTDTQYF
CDR3 DNA: TGCAGCGTTGAGCGGCTTAGCACAGATACGCAGTATTTT

D gene: -
clone size: -
V gene: TRBV6-5
J gene: TRBJ1-6
CDR3 protein: CASSRGQVNSPLHF
CDR3 DNA: TGTGCCAGCAGTCGGGGACAAGTTAATTCACCCCTCCACTTT

D gene: TRBD2
clone size: -
V gene: TRBV30
J gene: TRBJ2-5
CDR3 protein: CAWGGWGSGNQETQYF
CDR3 DNA: TGTGCCTGGGGAGGGTGGGGTAGCGGGAACCAAGAGACCCAGTACTTC

D gene: TRBD1
clone size: -
V gene: TRBV6-1
J gene: TRBJ1-5
CDR3 protein: CASTETGVASQHF
CDR3 DNA: TGTGCCAGCACAGAGACAGGGGTCGCGTCCCAGCATTTT

D gene: TRBD2
clone size: -
V gene: TRBV11-3
J gene: TRBJ2-1
CDR3 protein: CASSHTDRLAGGRNEQFF
CDR3 DNA: TGTGCCAGCAGCCACACTGATCGACTAGCGGGAGGGCGTAATGAGCAGTTCTTC

D gene: TRBD2
clone size: -
V gene: TRBV6-5
J gene: TRBJ2-7
CDR3 protein: CASSTSGGGAYEQYF
CDR3 DNA: TGTGCCAGCAGCACGAGCGGGGGAGGGGCCTACGAGCAGTACTTC

D gene: -
clone size: -
V gene: TRBV2
J gene: TRBJ2-3
CDR3 protein: CASSRVGVSTDTQYF
CDR3 DNA: TGTGCCAGCTCTCGGGTGGGAGTCAGCACAGATACGCAGTATTTT

D gene: -
clone size: -
V gene: TRBV29-1
J gene: TRBJ1-2
CDR3 protein: CSVERGRDNGYTF
CDR3 DNA: TGCAGCGTTGAGCGTGGCAGGGACAATGGCTACACCTTC

D gene: -
clone size: once
V gene: TRBV28
J gene: TRBJ2-3
CDR3 protein: CASFLARTDTQYF
CDR3 DNA: TGTGCCAGCTTTCTAGCGCGCACAGATACGCAGTATTTT

D gene: TRBD2
clone size: -
V gene: TRBV14
J gene: TRBJ2-3
CDR3 protein: CASSPGLAGTRTDTQYF
CDR3 DNA: TGTGCCAGCAGCCCGGGACTAGCGGGAACCCGCACAGATACGCAGTATTTT

D gene: -
clone size: -
V gene: TRBV7-6
J gene: TRBJ1-1
CDR3 protein: CASSLTPSGHLLGNTEAFF
CDR3 DNA: TGTGCCAGCAGCTTAACTCCCTCGGGACATCTTCTAGGGAACACTGAAGCTTTCTTT

D gene: TRBD2
clone size: -
V gene: TRBV4-1
J gene: TRBJ2-1
CDR3 protein: CASSQAPGGGNNEQFF
CDR3 DNA: TGCGCCAGCAGCCAAGCCCCGGGAGGCGGAAACAATGAGCAGTTCTTC

D gene: -
clone size: -
V gene: TRBV6-5
J gene: TRBJ2-1
CDR3 protein: CAIRRERSYNEQFF
CDR3 DNA: TGTGCCATCAGACGGGAGCGCTCCTACAATGAGCAGTTCTTC

D gene: -
clone size: -
V gene: TRBV14
J gene: TRBJ1-1
CDR3 protein: CASSQVLNTEAFF
CDR3 DNA: TGTGCTAGCAGCCAAGTATTGAACACTGAAGCTTTCTTT

D gene: TRBD2
clone size: -
V gene: TRBV9
J gene: TRBJ2-1
CDR3 protein: CASSVGVLAGGPGNNEQFF
CDR3 DNA: TGTGCCAGCAGCGTAGGAGTACTAGCGGGAGGGCCTGGAAACAATGAGCAGTTCTTC

D gene: -
clone size: -
V gene: TRBV19
J gene: TRBJ1-5
CDR3 protein: CASTLPDRRDQPQHF
CDR3 DNA: TGTGCCAGTACCCTCCCTGACAGGCGCGATCAGCCCCAGCATTTT

D gene: -
clone size: few
V gene: TRBV30
J gene: TRBJ1-6
CDR3 protein: CAWAPERDSPLHF
CDR3 DNA: TGTGCCTGGGCCCCCGAGAGGGATTCACCCCTCCACTTT

D gene: TRBD2
clone size: -
V gene: TRBV28
J gene: TRBJ2-1
CDR3 protein: CASRYLAAPWGQFF
CDR3 DNA: TGTGCCAGCAGGTACCTAGCGGCCCCCTGGGGGCAGTTCTTC

D gene: -
clone size: -
V gene: TRBV28
J gene: TRBJ2-7
CDR3 protein: CASSLTGWYEQYF
CDR3 DNA: TGTGCCAGCAGTTTAACAGGGTGGTACGAGCAGTACTTC

D gene: TRBD2
clone size: -
V gene: TRBV7-2
J gene: TRBJ2-5
CDR3 protein: CASSLSGLAGVETQYF
CDR3 DNA: TGTGCCAGCAGCTTATCGGGACTAGCGGGAGTGGAGACCCAGTACTTC

D gene: -
clone size: -
V gene: TRBV7-6
J gene: TRBJ2-1
CDR3 protein: CASSLRAGYEQFF
CDR3 DNA: TGTGCCAGCAGCTTAAGGGCGGGATATGAGCAGTTCTTC

D gene: TRBD2
clone size: -
V gene: TRBV30
J gene: TRBJ2-7
CDR3 protein: CAWSVLGLARPRPPPYEQYF
CDR3 DNA: TGTGCCTGGAGTGTACTGGGACTAGCGCGACCACGCCCTCCCCCCTACGAGCAGTACTTC

D gene: TRBD2
clone size: -
V gene: TRBV5-4
J gene: TRBJ2-1
CDR3 protein: CASSLLAGGQNEQFF
CDR3 DNA: TGTGCCAGCAGCCTACTAGCGGGAGGGCAGAATGAGCAGTTCTTC